Described below is a single T cell receptor beta chain sequence and its context. Its antigen is still unknown. It has no much larger one-base neighbor in the sample; base qualities were not kept. In total, 630 or so healthy bone marrow donors made up the cohort. At the time of sampling, every cohort member was nominally healthy, though immune exposures that went unrecorded were likely present. The donor was CMV seropositive and belonged to the group of 250 to 300 seropositive cohort members. A peripheral blood sample was collected from each donor, and TCR beta sequencing was performed on peripheral blood mononuclear cells. Genomic DNA was extracted from the blood cell samples with the Qiagen DNeasy Blood Extraction Kit. Libraries came from the immunoSEQ multiplex PCR assay. For the multiplex PCR, a mixture combining 60 forward primers for TCR Vbeta segments and 13 reverse primers for TCR Jbeta segments was used. The CDR3 region of rearranged TCR beta genes was amplified from genomic DNA with a multiplex PCR assay. The amplified TCR beta libraries were sequenced on the Illumina HiSeq System as 87-base-pair reads. In the source study's methods: A later analysis tallied around 82 million unique TCR beta chains across the 700 or so repertoires, and some 10 million of those chains were shared by two or more donors. Raw reads were error-corrected and collapsed into unique sequences with a nearest-neighbor algorithm that merged closely related sequences to remove PCR and sequencing errors. V, D and J gene segments were assigned by aligning CDR3 sequences to IMGT reference sequences. For a sequence to be retained, a match of at least six nucleotides to both a V gene segment and a J gene segment was required. Rearrangements were called productive when the CDR3 lacked stop codons and stayed in frame with V and J; all others were non-productive. Following IMGT convention, CDR3 was defined as the stretch from the second conserved V-encoded cysteine to the conserved J-encoded phenylalanine. The earlier analysis of around 640 of the donors excluded sequences that lacked an unambiguous match to a single V gene segment. An earlier analysis of around 600 of the donors classified V segments as functional when productive rearrangements were above 56.7% and as segregating when the standard deviation between donors was above 5%. A statistical classification framework was built to diagnose cytomegalovirus status from the catalog of TCR beta chain sequences. A later analysis assigned V and J genes by comparing TCR nucleotide sequences with IMGT/GENE-DB human TR gene sequences. The TCRdist pipeline was used in a later analysis to assign CDR3 sequences and most-parsimonious VDJ recombination scenarios. In a later analysis, every TCR beta chain was defined by the combination of its CDR3 amino acid sequence and its V-gene family, and reads without a unique V-gene family were dropped. As a way to deal with suspected cross-contamination and a sequencing artifact, a later analysis dropped 450 to 600 nucleotide sequences that were highly shared and had low generation probability. In a later analysis, a clonal expansion index for each public chain was calculated from normalized within-repertoire ranks of inferred template counts. Generation probabilities in a later analysis came from a VDJ recombination model fitted to out-of-frame rearrangements, and those results were checked against IGoR. A later analysis scored TCR-TCR, TCR-HLA and TCR-CMV co-occurrence with hypergeometric tests, applying a repertoire-size bias correction to TCR pairs. To estimate false discovery rates, a later analysis permuted the HLA or CMV assignments 20 times. In a later analysis, co-occurring TCRs were grouped using DBSCAN, and TCRdist sequence similarity was added for clustering within HLA-allele-positive subsets. For co-occurrence clustering, repertoires with fewer than 30,000 or more than 120,000 public chains were excluded, along with five repertoires with anomalous nucleotide sharing. Entries here come from immuneACCESS through TCRdb and include only in-frame sequences with V and J called. Some clones fail to appear in such tables; in the studies checked, an unresolved V gene covers under half of the shortfall, and the cause of the remainder is unknown. Clone size and the V and J calls come from that table; the DNA yielded D and trimming. The sample table contains approximately 73,000 clones; only one count was recorded for over 55% of them. Together, the top ten hold roughly 5.6% of the sample.

The data were taken from a study of cytomegalovirus exposure and HLA in healthy donors (dated by TCRdb to about 2017). For the study in its entirety: According to an earlier analysis of a few hundred of the donors, about 170 million T cells yielded some 120 million unique TCR beta sequences and 276 Gb of sequence data. Roughly 320 gigabases of sequencing data and 75 million to 85 million unique TCR sequences made up an early release that covered approximately 650 HLA-typed donors. Of the approximately 400 genotyped donors, 65% to 90% were placed in the genetic ancestry cluster associated with self-reported Caucasian donors. The study was designed to test whether signatures of past pathogen exposure could be identified by cataloging public T cell receptors. The study profiled the T cell repertoires of 550 to 700 subjects by immunosequencing and related them to cytomegalovirus serostatus. Along with the approximately 700-subject first cohort, a separate validation cohort of about 110 different subjects was used. To predict cytomegalovirus infection status, the study combined high-throughput TCR immunosequencing, statistical association of individual TCRs with disease status, and machine learning. In a later analysis, previously published TCR beta repertoires from 600 to 850 donors were re-analyzed and high-resolution HLA genotyping was added so that TCR occurrence patterns could be studied. Rather than drawing on any new phenotypic data, the later analysis identified candidate immune exposures from TCR beta sequences and the way those sequences occurred across donors. To decide whether each TCR beta V gene segment behaved as functional or pseudogenic, an earlier analysis of 587 of the donors relied on high-throughput TCR beta sequencing. Alongside the repertoire data, information on donor age, sex, ethnicity and CMV serostatus was compiled. A later genetic analysis used genome-wide SNP genotypes for 398 of the 666 donors, treating that subset as a discovery cohort. Every repertoire in the discovery cohort had been generated on one and the same sequencing platform. Class I and class II HLA loci were covered by the typing at four-digit resolution. Typing coverage differed by locus: A, B, C, DRB1 and DQB1 were typed in about 620-630 donors, DQA1 in roughly 500, DPA1 in around 580, and DPB1 in 400 to 490. Roughly five DR-DQ haplotypes were handled as single units for association and clustering because linkage in the cohort was strong. Among roughly 400 genotyped donors of the cohort, an average of around 250,000 unique TCR beta nucleotide sequences was sequenced per donor, of which about 18% were non-productive.

Beyond this particular receptor, the publication reports: In the study, 150 to 200 TCR beta chains were listed as associated with cytomegalovirus. Broadly in line with IMGT annotations, most TCR beta V segments showed up in productive rearrangements about 90% or about 30% of the time in an earlier analysis of about 500 of the donors. A further reported finding was that TCR beta sequences accurately predicted the HLA-A and HLA-B alleles for most subjects in the first cohort. In a later analysis, the rate of TCR association differed among HLA loci, with DRB1 alleles having the most associated TCRs and HLA-C alleles having the fewest. Linkage disequilibrium might explain the correlated functional status among segregating V segments, but an unknown experimental factor could not be ruled out. A few of the identified cytomegalovirus-associated TCR beta chains were confirmed in vitro to be specific for cytomegalovirus antigens. Assigning TCR associations to individual alleles was difficult when HLA alleles, especially DR and DQ, strongly co-occurred. While some public TCRs were present in many individuals, most TCR sequences turned up only very rarely across donors. It was suggested by the authors that the approach could potentially be generalized to other disease states and immunological phenotypes. The only immune exposure information available for the cohort was CMV serostatus. The sequencing pipeline was judged likely to have produced a cluster of highly shared sequence variants as a technical artifact. Compared with the 666-donor mean, donors in an Asian-associated ancestry cluster had fewer N-insertions in productive TCRs, according to a later genetic analysis. A later analysis reported that several top co-occurrence clusters appeared linked to parvovirus B19, influenza, CMV and Epstein-Barr virus. Specific HLA alleles were associated with about 17,000 TCR beta sequences at a false discovery rate of 0.05 in a later analysis. Because HLA typing was unavailable for some donors at each locus, only the typed subset was used in association tests. The classifier was reported to diagnose cytomegalovirus status with high specificity and sensitivity in both the original and validation cohorts. Some IMGT-functional V segments, including TRBV6-2 and TRBV6-3, could not be distinguished by the 87-base-pair reads and were therefore excluded. Because counts were too low, about 15 rarely observed V segments, including chromosome 9 orphons, were left out of the earlier analysis of some 600 of the donors. A later analysis found that most CMV-associated TCR beta chains appeared HLA-restricted, with HLA associations seemingly driven largely by CMV exposure. Compared with equally common non-associated chains, HLA-associated TCR beta chains in a later analysis were more clonally expanded and had lower generation probabilities. The cohort was sequenced for TCR beta chains only, and without alpha or paired-chain data the features that could be detected were limited. The presence/absence analyses assumed that sequencing depth was roughly uniform across donors, and that assumption may not be true. In a later genetic analysis, a missense DCLRE1C variant was associated with V-gene and J-gene trimming of TCR beta chains, and the association was replicated in an independent cohort.

Spanning cysteine to phenylalanine, the CDR3 consists of 17 amino acids. Only the CDR3 DNA stays, 51 bases, in frame from base 1. For CDR1 and CDR2, the germline V gene lists MDHEN and SYDVKM. V is trimmed back by 3 bases and J by 7 bases, and the junction contains 11 bases that no gene match accounts for. The specimen sequenced was PBMCs. The rearrangement joined TRBV28 to TRBJ2-1, and 11 junction bases match TRBD2. The clonotype comes from a young man in good health and CMV-seropositive. In nucleotides, the sequence is TGTGCCAGCAGTTTCCTAGGGTCGACTAGCGGGATGAATGAGCAGTTCTTC. It translates as CASSFLGSTSGMNEQFF.